The present T cell receptor (beta chain) was sequenced within a study of Ad26.COV2.S vaccination and SARS-CoV-2 variants. Turning to the study itself: Donor participated within the Ad26.COV2.S arm of the COV1001 trial.

Trimming shortened V by 5 bases and J by 6 bases, and 14 bases separated the two germline ends. The CDR3 spans 14 residues. Germline assignment: CDR1 MDHEN and CDR2 SYDVKM. Findings of the study overall: Similar non-spike TCR breadth was observed in recipients of vaccine and of placebo.

Clones were read by immunoSEQ multiplex PCR, and TCRdb kept only the in-frame ones, dropping some. The table has over 200,000 clones, roughly 90% seen once; the top ten hold around 10%. Treatment meaning: some 20 received Ad26.COV2.S at low or high dose, single or two shots; several received placebo; per-sample allocation not given. Specimen acquisition occurred on day 63 following the initial vaccine or placebo injection. An adult aged 18-55 years in Boston served as the donor. With regard to this clone: Its antigen is unidentified.

The starting material was peripheral blood, obtained in a trial of Ad26.COV2.S vaccine versus placebo. The J gene is TRBJ1-5, the V gene TRBV28, with TRBD1 as a possible D gene (5 bases). This clonotype was sampled from a person aged 18 to 65 who received the Ad26.COV2.S COVID-19 vaccine or a placebo. The chain's CDR3 is CASSPPGVPQPQHF. The DNA of the CDR3 is TGTGCCAGCAGTCCCCCGGGGGTCCCTCAGCCCCAGCATTTT.